Shown below are 14 T cell receptor beta chains from a single sample sequenced in a study of shared clonotypes between healthy human individuals. Naive CD8 cells, CD45RO-negative and positively selected for CCR7, excluded terminally differentiated effector memory CD45RA+ cells. Produced via immunoSEQ multiplex PCR; TCRdb's table is partial and in-frame only. Here the sample spans hundreds of thousands of clones, approximately 96% being singletons. The sequenced material came from naive CD8+ T cells sorted from blood. These receptors originate from a man aged 25 to 45 in good health.

This clone was seen just once. The rearrangement joins TRBV4-3 to TRBJ2-7, with a weak D call TRBD2 (5 bases). CDR3 length equals 15 residues. Per the germline V gene, CDR1 is LGHNA and CDR2 is YSLEER. Deletions cut 9 bases from V and 3 bases from J, with 21 bases between. CDR3 sequence: CASRKRPGSIYEQYF. DNA for the CDR3: TGCGCCAGTCGAAAGCGTCCGGGGTCAATCTACGAGCAGTACTTC.

This chain joins TRBV5-6 and TRBJ1-1; 7 nucleotides line up with TRBD1. The germline CDR1 and CDR2 sequences are SGHDT and YYEEEE. V was clipped by 2 bases and J by 0 bases; unmatched bases: 13. The CDR3 covers 18 residues. The CDR3 DNA is TGTGCCAGCAGCTTACGGACAGGCCGTTCCTCGCTGAACACTGAAGCTTTCTTT. This codes for CASSLRTGRSSLNTEAFF. The variable domain in full, with the rest retrieved from reference TRBV5-6 and TRBJ1-1, is DAGVTQSPTHLIKTRGQQVTLRCSPKSGHDTVSWYQQALGQGPQFIFQYYEEEERQRGNFPDRFSGHQFPNYSSELNVNALLLGDSALYLCASSLRTGRSSLNTEAFFGQGTRLTVV.

This clone was seen a few times. The chain couples TRBV5-1 to TRBJ2-5, with 14 bases that match TRBD2. This CDR3 spans 17 amino acids. Germline values: CDR1 SGHRS, CDR2 YFSETQ. The J segment lost 0 bases and the V segment lost 6 bases, leaving 7 bases of the junction unmatched. For the CDR3, the DNA is TGCGCCAGCACCCAGGGACTAGCGGGGGCCTACCAAGAGACCCAGTACTTC. It encodes CASTQGLAGAYQETQYF.

This sequence joins TRBV5-8 and TRBJ2-1; 8 nucleotides agree with TRBD1. V was pared by 0 bases and J by 0 bases, with 11 bases of the junction left unmatched. CDR3 length equals 19 residues. Germline V lookup: CDR1 SGHTS, CDR2 YDEGEE. The CDR3 DNA is TGTGCCAGCAGCTTGGCCAGGGGGCCAGGGTTGGGCTCCTACAATGAGCAGTTCTTC. Translated, it gives CASSLARGPGLGSYNEQFF. Complete variable domain (other parts from reference TRBV5-8 and TRBJ2-1): EAGVTQSPTHLIKTRGQQATLRCSPISGHTSVYWYQQALGLGLQFLLWYDEGEERNRGNFPPRFSGRQFPNYSSELNVNALELEDSALYLCASSLARGPGLGSYNEQFFGPGTRLTVL.

This clone is a singleton in its sample. The V call is TRBV9, the J call TRBJ2-1, with 8 bases aligning to TRBD2. The CDR3 totals 17 residues. V lost 0 bases and J lost 4; bases outside the gene matches: 9. CDR1 and CDR2 from the germline V gene are SGDLS and YYNGEE. The CDR3 coding sequence is TGTGCCAGCAGCGTAGTAGCCACGGGAGGGTCATACAATGAGCAGTTCTTC. Encoded protein: CASSVVATGGSYNEQFF.

V usage is TRBV11-2 and J usage is TRBJ1-5; D gene uncertain. Trimming removed 7 bases from V and 0 bases from J, with 13 bases in between. Germline V CDR1 and CDR2: SGHAT, FQNNGV. CDR3 length equals 15 residues. The chain's CDR3 is CASTNNRNSNQPQHF. CDR3 coding DNA: TGTGCCAGCACCAACAACAGAAATAGCAATCAGCCCCAGCATTTT.

The rearrangement links TRBV5-1 to TRBJ2-4; 7 positions match TRBD2. Germline V gene data show CDR1 as SGHRS and CDR2 as YFSETQ. Trimming cost V 0 bases and J 9 bases; bases outside gene matches: 12. The CDR3 is 16 residues long. CDR3 DNA sequence: TGCGCCAGCAGCTTGGTCGAGGGAGGGCCTCCAAGCATTCAGTACTTC. Residues: CASSLVEGGPPSIQYF.

The sample holds one count of this clone. The CDR3 DNA is TGTGCCAGCAGCTCATATTTCCGGGACAGGGCGAAGGGGGTC. It is translated as CASSSYFRDRAKGV. This sequence joins TRBV5-8 and TRBJ2-7; 9 nucleotides align to TRBD1. Germline CDR1 SGHTS, CDR2 YDEGEE. The length of the CDR3 is 14 residues.

CDR3 loop: CASSAGTSGRPRGETQYF. The DNA for the CDR3 is TGTGCCAGCAGCGCCGGGACTAGCGGGAGGCCGAGAGGGGAGACCCAGTACTTC. This chain uses TRBV9 with TRBJ2-5; TRBD2 agrees at 15 bases. Germline-derived CDR1 and CDR2 are SGDLS and YYNGEE. Unmatched junction bases numbered 11, after V lost 3 bases and J lost 5 bases. The CDR3 is 18 residues long.

This CDR3 is CASSLGGWAEAFF. Written as DNA, the CDR3 is TGTGCCAGCAGCTTAGGGGGTTGGGCTGAAGCTTTCTTT. The V call is TRBV11-2, the J call TRBJ1-1; D gene unclear. V was shortened by 1 base and J by 6 bases, with 9 bases between the two germline ends. The germline V gene has CDR1 SGHAT and CDR2 FQNNGV. The CDR3 totals 13 residues.

The chain is built from TRBV7-9 and TRBJ2-7; D remains unclear. CDR3 length: 13 amino acids. From germline, CDR1 is SEHNR and CDR2 FQNEAQ (reference sequence). The V end lost 0 bases, the J end lost 6 bases, and 9 bases lay between the germline ends. The CDR3 spells CASSLALSSEQYF. In DNA, the CDR3 is TGTGCCAGCAGCTTAGCGCTCAGTAGCGAGCAGTACTTC.

The chain couples TRBV5-4 to TRBJ2-3; D gene ambiguous. The length of the CDR3 is 12 residues. V was trimmed by 0 bases and J by 5 bases, leaving 4 bases between them. The germline V gene encodes CDR1 SGHNT and CDR2 YYREEE (reference sequence). CDR3 in amino acids: CASSLDIDTQYF. The DNA for the CDR3 is TGTGCCAGCAGCTTGGATATAGATACGCAGTATTTT.

The chain joins TRBV11-2 to TRBJ2-3; 9 bases are shared with TRBD2. V gave up 5 bases and J gave up 2 bases; unmatched junction bases: 8. In germline, CDR1 is SGHAT, CDR2 FQNNGV. CDR3 size: 16 residues. CDR3 bases: TGTGCCAGCAGCCCTTGGGCTAGCGGGAACACAGATACGCAGTATTTT. Translated, it gives CASSPWASGNTDTQYF.

The rearrangement uses TRBV9 and TRBJ1-3; D might be TRBD1 (5 bases). The CDR3 sequence is 15 residues long. V lost 4 bases and J 0 bases, leaving 11 bases between the germline ends. Looked up from germline, CDR1 is SGDLS and CDR2 is YYNGEE. The CDR3 nucleotides are TGTGCCAGCAGCCCACAGGAACGCTCTGGAAACACCATATATTTT. As protein: CASSPQERSGNTIYF.